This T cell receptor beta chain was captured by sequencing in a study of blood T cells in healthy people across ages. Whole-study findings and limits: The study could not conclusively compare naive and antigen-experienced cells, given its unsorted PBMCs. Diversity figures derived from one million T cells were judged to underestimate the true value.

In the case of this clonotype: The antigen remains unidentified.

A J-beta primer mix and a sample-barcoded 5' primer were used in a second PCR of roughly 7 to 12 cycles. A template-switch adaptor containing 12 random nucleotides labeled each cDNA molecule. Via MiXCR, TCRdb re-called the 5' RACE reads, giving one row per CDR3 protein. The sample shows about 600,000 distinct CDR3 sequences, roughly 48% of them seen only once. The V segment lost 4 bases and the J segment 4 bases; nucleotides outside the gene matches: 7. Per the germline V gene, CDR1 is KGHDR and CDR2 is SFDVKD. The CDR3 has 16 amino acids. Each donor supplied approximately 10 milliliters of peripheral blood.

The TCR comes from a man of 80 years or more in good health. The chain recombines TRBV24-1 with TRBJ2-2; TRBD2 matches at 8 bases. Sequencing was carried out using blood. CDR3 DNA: TGTGCCACCAGTGAAAAAGCGGGGGCCCTCACCGGGGAGCTGTTTTTT. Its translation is CATSEKAGALTGELFF.